One and the same sample provided the 7 T cell receptor beta chains below, sequenced in a study of blood T cell repertoires in COVID-19. The data were produced by immunoSEQ multiplex PCR, yet TCRdb's version contains in-frame clones alone and is incomplete. The data show under 400,000 clones, with 90% seen just once and 6.5% to 7% held by the top ten. Sequenced input: peripheral blood. The receptors stem from a man younger than 35 with active or convalescent COVID-19.

The rearrangement joins TRBV4-3 to TRBJ2-1, with 7 bases lining up with TRBD2. CDR1 is LGHNA and CDR2 is YSLEER in the germline V gene. The V gene end was trimmed by 7 bases and the J gene end by 4 bases; junction bases not matched to a gene: 16. CDR3 length equals 17 residues. The DNA of the CDR3 is TGCGCCAGCACCAATGCTCTGGCGGGAGCAGGGTACAATGAGCAGTTCTTC. This translates into CASTNALAGAGYNEQFF.

The V and J genes are TRBV27 and TRBJ1-6, with a tentative D call TRBD1 (6 bases). This CDR3 is built from 12 residues. V was pared by 5 bases and J by 15 bases, with 14 bases between. From germline, CDR1 is MNHEY and CDR2 SMNVEV (reference sequence). CDR3 region: CASSQRDMGLHF. In DNA, the CDR3 is TGTGCCAGCAGTCAAAGGGACATGGGCCTCCACTTT.

This clone was seen a single time. V and J are TRBV27 and TRBJ1-4, with 12 bases fitting TRBD1. This CDR3 has 14 amino acids. V was clipped by 6 bases and J by 6 bases; unmatched bases: 2. Germline values: CDR1 MNHEY, CDR2 SMNVEV (reference sequence). DNA for the CDR3: TGTGCCAGCAGCTGGGACAGGGGGCATGAAAAACTGTTTTTT. It specifies CASSWDRGHEKLFF.

Comments on this clone: At one end, the junction sequence differs from germline, possibly due to a read error. This chain joins TRBV7-9 and TRBJ2-6; D may be TRBD1 (6 bases). The CDR3 is 16 amino acids. Germline CDR1 reads SEHNR; CDR2 reads FQNEAQ (reference sequence). The CDR3 DNA reads TGTGCCAGCAGCCGTGCACAGGGTGGTGGGGCCAACGTGCTGACTTTC. Protein: CASSRAQGGGANVLTF.

DNA of the CDR3: TGTGCCAGCAGCTCCCCAGGGGAATCCACCCTCCACTTT. Amino acid sequence: CASSSPGESTLHF. The chain employs TRBV5-4 and TRBJ1-6, with a possible D match to TRBD1 (6 bases). The CDR3 sequence is 13 residues long. Trimming shortened V by 3 bases and J by 14 bases, and 15 bases separated the two germline ends. Germline-derived CDR1 and CDR2 are SGHNT and YYREEE (reference sequence).

The chain carries TRBV6-6 and TRBJ2-4; 8 nucleotides match TRBD1. CDR1 MNHNY and CDR2 SVGAGI come from the germline V gene (reference sequence). The CDR3 runs to 15 residues. With V trimmed by 4 bases and J by 1 base, 3 bases remained unmatched. CDR3 residues: CASSSQGAAKNIQYF. The CDR3 coding sequence is TGTGCCAGCAGTTCCCAGGGGGCTGCCAAAAACATTCAGTACTTC.

The J gene is TRBJ2-3, the V gene TRBV4-3; D gene ambiguous. The CDR3 sequence is 14 residues long. Germline V CDR1 and CDR2: LGHNA, YSLEER. V was pared by 0 bases and J by 2 bases, with 6 bases between. CDR3 bases: TGCGCCAGCAGCCAAGACACACACACAGATACGCAGTATTTT. As protein: CASSQDTHTDTQYF.